The 23 T cell receptor beta chains below all came from one sample that was sequenced in a study of cytomegalovirus exposure and HLA in healthy donors (dated by TCRdb to about 2017). The library came from the immunoSEQ multiplex PCR assay. The multiplex PCR relied on a mix of 60 forward primers for TCR Vbeta segments and 13 reverse primers for TCR Jbeta segments. TCRdb stores this immuneACCESS table with in-frame sequences only. Part of the clones is absent; in the studies checked, under half of the shortfall reflects unresolved V genes, and no reason is known for the rest. Within this sample are about 69,000 clones, with around 74% of them counted one time only. Around 10% of the sample is taken by the ten largest. The source material was PBMCs. Receptors originate from a woman aged 60-75 years in good health and CMV-seropositive.

The chain is built from TRBV29-1 and TRBJ1-3; no clear D gene. Germline V gene data show CDR1 as SQVTM and CDR2 as ANQGSEA. V shed 4 bases and J shed 3 bases, with 7 bases lying between them. The CDR3 runs 12 residues. The CDR3 DNA reads as TGCAGCGTTGCCCTAGGTGGAAACACCATATATTTT. It is translated as CSVALGGNTIYF.

CDR3 sequence reads: CASSFLQGADTQYF. The CDR3 nucleotides read TGTGCCAGCAGTTTTCTGCAGGGGGCAGATACGCAGTATTTT. The genes are TRBV2 and TRBJ2-3, with TRBD1 matching 7 bases. CDR1 is SNHLY and CDR2 is FYNNEI in the germline V gene. J gave up 4 bases and V 5 bases, and 6 bases lay outside the gene matches. CDR3 length: 14 residues.

The chain uses TRBV14 and TRBJ1-1; 8 bases map to TRBD1. V shed 3 bases, J shed 4 bases, and the junction held 4 bases outside the gene matches. This CDR3 comprises 14 residues. Germline V gene sequence: CDR1 SGHDN, CDR2 FVKESK. CDR3 sequence reads: CASSQAGGITEAFF. The CDR3 bases are TGTGCCAGCAGCCAGGCAGGGGGCATCACTGAAGCTTTCTTT.

J is TRBJ2-1 and V is TRBV7-9; no clear D. V was shortened by 5 bases and J by 3 bases, with 11 bases between the two germline ends. The length of the CDR3 is 14 residues. Germline assignment: CDR1 SEHNR and CDR2 FQNEAQ (reference sequence). The CDR3 region has the DNA TGTGCCAGCAGCAGTAGCTACGACTACAATGAGCAGTTCTTC. Protein product: CASSSSYDYNEQFF.

The J gene is TRBJ1-6, the V gene TRBV4-1, with D possibly being TRBD1 (5 bases). The CDR3 length is 17 residues. Germline V gene data show CDR1 as MGHRA and CDR2 as YSYEKL. Trimming shortened V by 4 bases and J by 4 bases, and 17 bases separated the two germline ends. The CDR3 is CASSPEGAPIYNSPLHF. The CDR3, as DNA: TGCGCCAGCAGCCCTGAAGGGGCACCTATTTATAATTCACCCCTCCACTTT.

The chain is built from TRBV13 and TRBJ1-2, with TRBD1 identical over 10 bases. This CDR3 region has 13 residues. V trimming: 6 bases; J trimming: 7 bases; junction bases outside the gene matches: 5. Per the germline V gene, CDR1 is PRHDT and CDR2 is FYEKMQ (reference sequence). Here the CDR3 reads CASRRQGAPGYTF. In DNA, the CDR3 is TGTGCCAGCAGGAGACAGGGGGCCCCTGGCTACACCTTC.

Written as DNA, the CDR3 is TGTGCCAGCAGACTACAGGTTAACACTGAAGCTTTCTTT. Its protein is CASRLQVNTEAFF. V is TRBV7-9 and J is TRBJ1-1; tentatively, D is TRBD1 (5 bases). The V and J ends lost 6 bases and 2 bases respectively, with 10 bases between them. CDR3 length: 13 amino acids. The V gene's germline CDR1 is SEHNR and CDR2 FQNEAQ (reference sequence).

On this clone: This CDR3 fails to terminate in the conserved phenylalanine or tryptophan, so it likely reflects a read error. The chain couples TRBV5-1 to TRBJ1-1; a possible D gene is TRBD1 (5 bases). Trimming cost V 4 bases and J 3 bases, with 10 bases left between them. Germline V gene lookup returns CDR1 SGHRS and CDR2 YFSETQ. This CDR3 region has 13 residues. CDR3 in DNA: TGCGCCAGCAGCCCGGACACGGACACTGAAGCTTTCGTT. As protein: CASSPDTDTEAFV.

A note on this clone: This likely stems from a read error, as it lies one base from a far larger clone. This CDR3 is also generated by other DNA sequences in the sample. The V call is TRBV6-5, the J call TRBJ1-2; D is unclear. V lost 2 bases, J lost 6 bases, and 10 bases lay in between. The length of the CDR3 is 13 residues. CDR1 and CDR2 from the germline V gene are MNHEY and SVGAGI. The DNA for the CDR3 is TGTGCCAGCAGTTACGTGGGAGCCCATGGCTACACCTTC. This gives the protein CASSYVGAHGYTF.

This clone was counted between two and nine times. This chain links TRBV30 with TRBJ1-2; unclear D gene. Trimming stripped 5 bases from V and 4 bases from J, with 8 bases between. The CDR3 extends over 11 amino acids. Germline V CDR1 and CDR2: GTSNPN, SVGIG (reference sequence). The CDR3 loop is CAWAAVYGYTF. Here the CDR3 DNA reads TGTGCCTGGGCAGCGGTCTATGGCTACACCTTC.

The rearrangement links TRBV6-5 to TRBJ1-1; 8 bases align to TRBD1. The CDR3 spans 14 residues. The germline CDR1 and CDR2 sequences are MNHEY and SVGAGI. V trimming: 6 bases; J trimming: 3 bases; junction bases outside the gene matches: 6. CDR3 residues: CASRIQGADTEAFF. CDR3 nucleotide sequence: TGTGCCAGCAGAATCCAGGGGGCGGACACTGAAGCTTTCTTT.

The V call is TRBV9, the J call TRBJ1-1, with TRBD1 matching 9 bases. The germline V gene encodes CDR1 SGDLS and CDR2 YYNGEE. The CDR3 has 13 amino acids. V was clipped by 4 bases and J by 7 bases; unmatched bases: 5. The CDR3 here is CASSPNRGHEAFF. The CDR3 DNA sequence: TGTGCCAGCAGCCCAAACAGGGGGCATGAAGCTTTCTTT.

This chain connects TRBV27 to TRBJ2-5; D not certain. The V and J ends lost 0 bases and 3 bases respectively, with 5 bases between them. CDR1 and CDR2 (germline): MNHEY, SMNVEV (reference sequence). The CDR3 loop spans 13 amino acids. The DNA of the CDR3 is TGTGCCAGCAGTTTATCAGCCGAAGAGACCCAGTACTTC. This encodes CASSLSAEETQYF.

V usage is TRBV29-1 and J usage is TRBJ2-2; D not certain. The CDR3 has 13 amino acids. Trimming took 6 bases from V and 5 from J, leaving 13 bases between them. CDR1 is SQVTM and CDR2 is ANQGSEA in the germline V gene. CDR3 sequence: CSVPTARTGELFF. CDR3 bases: TGCAGCGTCCCGACCGCGAGGACCGGGGAGCTGTTTTTT.

The chain couples TRBV6-1 to TRBJ2-3, with TRBD2 identical over 10 bases. V lost 3 bases, J lost 2 bases, and 5 bases stayed unmatched. The CDR3 runs 16 residues. Germline V gene lookup returns CDR1 MNHNS and CDR2 SASEGT. This CDR3 is CASSDWLAGVTDTQYF. CDR3 DNA: TGTGCCAGCAGTGATTGGCTAGCGGGGGTCACAGATACGCAGTATTTT.

CDR3 coding DNA: TGTGCCTGGAGTCATTTACAGGACCACGAGCAGTACTTC. This codes for CAWSHLQDHEQYF. The chain uses TRBV30 and TRBJ2-7, with a weak D call TRBD1 (5 bases). The CDR3 runs to 13 residues. Germline CDR1 reads GTSNPN; CDR2 reads SVGIG (reference sequence). Trimming took off 2 bases at V and 5 bases at J, with 13 bases between the two ends.

The rearrangement uses TRBV5-6 and TRBJ2-1; 9 bases are a match to TRBD1. This CDR3 comprises 15 residues. V lost 1 base and J lost 7; bases outside the gene matches: 6. CDR1 SGHDT and CDR2 YYEEEE come from the germline V gene. In nucleotides, the CDR3 is TGTGCCAGCAGCTTGCCGGGACAGGGACTGAATGAGCAGTTCTTC. Translated: CASSLPGQGLNEQFF.

The genes are TRBV5-4 and TRBJ2-5, with D unclear. Trimming pared 2 bases from V and 4 bases from J, leaving 12 bases between. The CDR3 loop spans 14 amino acids. Germline CDR1 is SGHNT and CDR2 is YYREEE (reference sequence). The DNA of the CDR3 is TGTGCCAGCAGCTTCTTTGGAGTCGGAGAGACCCAGTACTTC. The encoded protein is CASSFFGVGETQYF.

The V gene is TRBV5-5, the J gene TRBJ1-5; tentatively, D is TRBD1 (6 bases). With 5 bases removed from V and 0 bases from J, the gap between germline ends came to 9 bases. Germline CDR1 is SGHKS and CDR2 is YYEKEE (reference sequence). The CDR3 contains 14 residues. The CDR3 DNA reads as TGTGCCAGCAGTTACAGGGATAGCAATCAGCCCCAGCATTTT. Translating it yields CASSYRDSNQPQHF.

CDR3 nucleotides: TGTGCCAGCTCATCGACAGTCAACACTGAAGCTTTCTTT. Protein product: CASSSTVNTEAFF. The rearrangement links TRBV18 to TRBJ1-1, with a weak D call TRBD1 (5 bases). Germline V gene data show CDR1 as KGHSH and CDR2 as LQKENI. Trimming took off 5 bases at V and 2 bases at J, with 9 bases between the two ends. The CDR3 is 13 amino acids.

This clone has a handful of counts. The V and J genes are TRBV30 and TRBJ1-5; no clear D. The CDR3 is made up of 13 amino acids. V was pared by 0 bases and J by 7 bases, with 10 bases between. CDR1 is GTSNPN and CDR2 is SVGIG in the germline V gene (reference sequence). The CDR3 region has the DNA TGTGCCTGGAGTGTACTGAGAGCCCAGCCCCAGCATTTT. It yields the protein CAWSVLRAQPQHF.

The rearrangement uses TRBV15 and TRBJ1-5; 7 bases match TRBD1. There are 16 residues in the CDR3. Germline-derived CDR1 and CDR2 are LNHNV and YYDKDF (reference sequence). Trimming took 0 bases from V and 4 from J; bases not matched to a gene: 6. The CDR3, as DNA: TGTGCCACCAGCAGAGATACAGGGGCGGTTAATCAGCCCCAGCATTTT. Translated: CATSRDTGAVNQPQHF.

There are a few counts of this clone. This chain links TRBV2 with TRBJ1-1; TRBD1 is a possible D gene (5 bases). V dropped 4 bases and J dropped 4 bases, with 13 bases sitting between them. There are 14 residues in the CDR3. Germline values: CDR1 SNHLY, CDR2 FYNNEI. The CDR3 bases are TGTGCCAGCAGTGGAGTCCAGGGTAGCACTGAAGCTTTCTTT. This gives the protein CASSGVQGSTEAFF.